These T cell receptor beta chains were read from a single sample in a study of radiotherapy plus CTLA-4 blockade in lung cancer. Assay used: immunoSEQ multiplex PCR; TCRdb lists only in-frame clones, some missing. The sample has approximately 60,000 clones; around three quarters are singletons. The specimen was peripheral blood, collected from a patient treated with radiotherapy plus ipilimumab. Every receptor here comes from a human donor with non-small cell lung cancer who had a complete response to radiotherapy plus ipilimumab. CDR3s include the opening cysteine and the closing phenylalanine or tryptophan. The D gene is left open where the match is weak. Size is stated for part of the rows, as once, few or many counts, or as a class when the clone is expanded.

>NA|NA|TRBJ1-5|TRBV10-3
TGTGCCACTTCGCTTACGGCCCCCAATCAGCCCCAGCATTTT
CATSLTAPNQPQHF
>NA|TRBD2|TRBJ2-1|TRBV6-5
TGTGCCAGCAGTTACTCGTCTAGCGGGAGATACAATGAGCTGTTCTTC
CASSYSSSGRYNELFF
>NA|TRBD1|TRBJ1-2|TRBV6-5
TGTGCCAGCAGTTACTCTCCAGGGGGCATCTATGGCTACACCTTC
CASSYSPGGIYGYTF
>NA|NA|TRBJ1-5|TRBV18
TGTGCCAGCTCACCACCGGCAGGGCGGCCCCAGCATTTT
CASSPPAGRPQHF
>NA|TRBD1|TRBJ2-1|TRBV9
TGTGCCAGCAGCGAGCAGGGGGCATCCTACAATGAGCAGTTCTTC
CASSEQGASYNEQFF
>once|TRBD2|TRBJ2-1|TRBV10-1
TGCGCCAGCAGCGGACCTCTCGCGGGAGGGCCCGGTGAGCAGTTCTTC
CASSGPLAGGPGEQFF
>NA|NA|TRBJ2-5|TRBV4-1
TGCGCCAGCAGCCAGGGGAGTGCAAGGTTGGAGACCCAGTACTTC
CASSQGSARLETQYF
>NA|NA|TRBJ1-6|TRBV7-9
TGTGCCAGCAGCCCCCCCCAGAATTCACCCCTCCACTTT
CASSPPQNSPLHF
>NA|NA|TRBJ1-3|TRBV5-5
TGTGCCAGCAGCGTCCTGGCCCTACTCGGAAACACCATATATTTT
CASSVLALLGNTIYF
>NA|NA|TRBJ1-2|TRBV27
TGTGCCAGCAGTTTATCAGGCAGGGTTTATGGCTACACCTTC
CASSLSGRVYGYTF
>NA|NA|TRBJ1-2|TRBV27
TGTGCCTGTCGCGGAGGCCCGTTGGGAGAGTATGGCTACACCTTC
CACRGGPLGEYGYTF
>NA|TRBD2|TRBJ2-3|TRBV2
TGTGCCAGCAGTGAACTAGCGGGACCCGGCACAGATACGCAGTATTTT
CASSELAGPGTDTQYF
>NA|NA|TRBJ2-1|TRBV15
TGTGCCACCAGCATACCGGCCAGCTCCTACAATGAGCAGTTCTTC
CATSIPASSYNEQFF
>NA|NA|TRBJ2-1|TRBV4-3
TGCGCCAGCAGCCGCTCAAAGTTCCGGAGGGGGGAGAATGAGCAGTTCTTC
CASSRSKFRRGENEQFF
>NA|NA|TRBJ1-2|TRBV19
TGTGCCAGTAGTATAGATGGCGTGGGGGAGCGCACCTATGGCTACACCTTC
CASSIDGVGERTYGYTF
>few|TRBD1|TRBJ1-2|TRBV27
TGTGCCAGCACCAAGGGACAGGGGGTGGGGGCTGGCTATGGCTACACCTTC
CASTKGQGVGAGYGYTF
>NA|TRBD1|TRBJ2-7|TRBV25-1
TGTGCCAGCAGAACATCGGGACAGGCCTCCTACGAGCAGTACTTC
CASRTSGQASYEQYF
>few|NA|TRBJ1-4|TRBV20-1
TGCAGTGCTCATAATGAAAAACTGTTTTTT
CSAHNEKLFF
>NA|TRBD1|TRBJ1-2|TRBV6-6
TGTGCCAGCAGAACCTTTGGGACAGTATATGGCTACACCTTC
CASRTFGTVYGYTF
>NA|TRBD1|TRBJ1-1|TRBV29-1
TGCAGCGTTGAAGATAGGGCAGGGGGCCCCAGGGGTGAAGCTTTCTTT
CSVEDRAGGPRGEAFF
>NA|TRBD1|TRBJ2-4|TRBV6-5
TGTGCCAGCAGTTACTCGAAGGGGGCGAGCAAAAACATTCAGTACTTC
CASSYSKGASKNIQYF
>NA|NA|TRBJ1-1|TRBV4-1
TGCGCCAGCAGCCAAAGACAGGTACCTGGTTTGATCGCTGAAGCTTTCTTT
CASSQRQVPGLIAEAFF
>NA|NA|TRBJ2-7|TRBV16
TGTGCCAGCAGCCAATCGGGCCCCTCCAATCGGCAGTACTTC
CASSQSGPSNRQYF
>NA|TRBD2|TRBJ2-1|TRBV6-6
TGTGCCACCAGACTAGCGGGAAGAGATGAGCAGTTCTTC
CATRLAGRDEQFF
>NA|NA|TRBJ1-5|TRBV5-1
TGCGCCAGCAGCTTGGAGGGGGGGAGCCAGCCCCAGCATTTT
CASSLEGGSQPQHF
>NA|TRBD1|TRBJ1-1|TRBV4-1
TGCGCCAGCAGCCAAGTGGGACAGGGCAAGGGGAGGACTGAAGCTTTCTTT
CASSQVGQGKGRTEAFF
>NA|TRBD1|TRBJ2-1|TRBV9
TGTGCCAGCAGCGTGGGGACAGGGGACAATGAGCAGTTCTTC
CASSVGTGDNEQFF
>NA|NA|TRBJ2-7|TRBV9
TGTGCCAGCAGCAGCTCTGGGATCGAGCAGTACTTC
CASSSSGIEQYF
>few|NA|TRBJ1-1|TRBV18
TGTGCCAGCTCACCGTTCCAGGGAGTTCCTGAAGCTTTCTTT
CASSPFQGVPEAFF
>NA|NA|TRBJ1-1|TRBV19
TGTGCCAGTAGTAACAGACAGAGGCAATTTGAAGCTTTCTTT
CASSNRQRQFEAFF
>NA|TRBD2|TRBJ2-1|TRBV7-8
TGTGCCAGCAGCCTCGGGACTAGCGGAACCAATGAGCAGTTCTTC
CASSLGTSGTNEQFF
>NA|TRBD2|TRBJ2-1|TRBV19
TGTGCCAGTACTAGGGGCGGGAGTTGGAATGAGCAGTTCTTC
CASTRGGSWNEQFF
>NA|NA|TRBJ2-7|TRBV19
TGTGCCAGTAGTATAGGCGATCTTGAGTCCTACGAGCAGTACTTC
CASSIGDLESYEQYF
>NA|TRBD1|TRBJ1-6|TRBV5-8
TGTGCCAGCAGCTTGGGGGGACAGGGTATCAATTCACCCCTCCACTTT
CASSLGGQGINSPLHF
>NA|TRBD1|TRBJ2-5|TRBV9
TGTGCCAGCAGCGCCCGGGACAGGGGAGGGGAGACCCAGTACTTC
CASSARDRGGETQYF
>NA|NA|TRBJ1-5|TRBV10-3
TGTGCCATCTGGGGAGGAAGCAATCAGCCCCAGCATTTT
CAIWGGSNQPQHF
>NA|NA|TRBJ1-2|TRBV11-2
TGTGCCAGCAGAACCGCCCCCAGGGCCTATGGCTACACCTTC
CASRTAPRAYGYTF
>NA|NA|TRBJ1-2|TRBV29-1
TGCAGCGACTACAACGGGGGCTATGGCTACACCTTC
CSDYNGGYGYTF
>NA|NA|TRBJ1-2|TRBV10-3
TGTGCCATCAGGAGGGGGGGGAATAACTATGGCTACACCTTC
CAIRRGGNNYGYTF
>NA|TRBD1|TRBJ2-4|TRBV5-1
TGCGCCAGCAGCTCTGACAGGGGGGGAAACATTCAGTACTTC
CASSSDRGGNIQYF
>few|NA|TRBJ1-6|TRBV5-1
TGCGCCAGCAGCTTTGGGCCCCTAGTTTTTGTGGATAATTCACCCCTCCACTTT
CASSFGPLVFVDNSPLHF
>NA|TRBD1|TRBJ1-3|TRBV11-2
TGTGCCAGCAGCCAGCAGGGGGGTTCAGACACCATATATTTT
CASSQQGGSDTIYF
>NA|TRBD1|TRBJ2-1|TRBV29-1
TGCAGCGTCTCCCGGGACAGGGCCAATGAGCAGTTCTTC
CSVSRDRANEQFF
>NA|TRBD2|TRBJ2-1|TRBV25-1
TGTGCCAGCACTGAGATAGCGGGAGCCGAGCAGTTCTTC
CASTEIAGAEQFF
>few|NA|TRBJ1-1|TRBV10-3
TGTGCCATCAGTGGCGGGGTCGACACTGAAGCTTTCTTT
CAISGGVDTEAFF
>NA|NA|TRBJ1-3|TRBV11-3
TGTGCCAGCAGCCAGCGGGATAGGTCTGGAAACACCATATATTTT
CASSQRDRSGNTIYF
>NA|TRBD1|TRBJ1-1|TRBV11-3
TGTGCCAGCAGCGAGACCGGGACAGGGTGGACTGAAGCTTTCTTT
CASSETGTGWTEAFF
>NA|NA|TRBJ1-2|TRBV6-6
TGTGCCAGCAGCATCACTGGACAGAACTATGGCTACACCTTC
CASSITGQNYGYTF
>NA|TRBD1|TRBJ2-2|TRBV19
TGTGCCAGCCTGAGGGCAGGGGGGAACACCGGGGAGCTGTTTTTT
CASLRAGGNTGELFF
>NA|NA|TRBJ1-2|TRBV28
TGTGCCAGCAGTTTCCCCTCGGTAGGGAGGACTGGCTACACCTTC
CASSFPSVGRTGYTF
>NA|NA|TRBJ1-3|TRBV11-2
TGTGCCAGCAGCCTCGAGGGCACCTCTGGAAACACCATATATTTT
CASSLEGTSGNTIYF
>NA|NA|TRBJ1-2|TRBV5-1
TGCGCCAGCAGCTTGGTGGGGGTAGATGGCTACACCTTC
CASSLVGVDGYTF
>few|NA|TRBJ2-5|TRBV7-2
TGTGCCAGCAGCTTAGTAGGTTTCCAGACCCAGTACTTC
CASSLVGFQTQYF
>NA|TRBD2|TRBJ2-1|TRBV6-5
TGTGCCAGCACCTTGGACGGGGGGAATGAGCAGTTCTTC
CASTLDGGNEQFF
>NA|NA|TRBJ2-5|TRBV15
TGTGCCACCAGCAGAGAGTCACAGGGCATTGAGACCCAGTACTTC
CATSRESQGIETQYF
>NA|TRBD2|TRBJ2-2|TRBV6-1
TGTGCCAGCAGTCTCACTCGGGGGGGCACCGGGGAGCTGTTTTTT
CASSLTRGGTGELFF
>NA|TRBD1|TRBJ1-4|TRBV9
TGTGCCAGCAGCGTAACGCCGGGACAGCTTAATGAAAAACTGTTTTTT
CASSVTPGQLNEKLFF